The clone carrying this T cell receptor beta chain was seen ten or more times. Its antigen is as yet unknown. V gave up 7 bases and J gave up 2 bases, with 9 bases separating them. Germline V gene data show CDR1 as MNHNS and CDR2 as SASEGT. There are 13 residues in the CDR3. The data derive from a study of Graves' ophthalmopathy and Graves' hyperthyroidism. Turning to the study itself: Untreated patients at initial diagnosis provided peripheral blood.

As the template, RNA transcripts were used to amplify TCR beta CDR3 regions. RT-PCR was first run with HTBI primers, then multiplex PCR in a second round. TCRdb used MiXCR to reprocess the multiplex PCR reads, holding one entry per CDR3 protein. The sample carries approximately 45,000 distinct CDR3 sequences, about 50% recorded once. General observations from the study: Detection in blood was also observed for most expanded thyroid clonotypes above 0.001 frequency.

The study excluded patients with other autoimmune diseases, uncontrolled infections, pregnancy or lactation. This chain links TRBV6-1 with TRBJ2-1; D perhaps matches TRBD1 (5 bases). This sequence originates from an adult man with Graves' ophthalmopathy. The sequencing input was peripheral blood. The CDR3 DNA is TGTGCCAGCATGGGGCAAACCTACAATGAGCAGTTCTTC. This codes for CASMGQTYNEQFF.